These 18 T cell receptor beta chains were all obtained from the same sample, sequenced in a study of shared clonotypes between healthy human individuals. TCRdb keeps only in-frame clones here, not all; method: immunoSEQ multiplex PCR. The sample yields 2 million to 3 million clones, roughly 93% seen once. The sample comprised naive CD4+ T cells from PBMCs. Noted subset: CD45RA+ positively selected. These receptors were taken from a man aged 18 to 30 in good health. Some clones in this sample may be carry-over from other donors' samples.

As concerns this clone: Distinct nucleotide sequences in the sample also encode this CDR3. The chain combines TRBV6-5 with TRBJ2-6; the D is unclear. V was clipped by 6 bases and J by 0 bases, with 9 bases between them. Per the germline V gene, CDR1 is MNHEY and CDR2 is SVGAGI. The CDR3 runs 15 residues. The CDR3 loop is CASRPTGSGANVLTF. CDR3 DNA: TGTGCCAGCAGACCGACTGGCTCTGGGGCCAACGTCCTGACTTTC.

The V call is TRBV9, the J call TRBJ2-1, with TRBD2 matching 7 bases. This CDR3 has 14 residues. V dropped 7 bases and J dropped 6; count of bases not matched to a gene: 10. Germline lookup yields CDR1 SGDLS and CDR2 YYNGEE. CDR3: CASPRGDRANEQFF. The CDR3 DNA reads as TGTGCCAGCCCCCGGGGGGACCGAGCCAATGAGCAGTTCTTC.

The J gene is TRBJ2-1, the V gene TRBV7-7, with 11 bases that match TRBD1. The CDR3 is 16 residues long. Trimming at V came to 1 base and at J to 7 bases, leaving 6 bases not matched to a gene. Looked up from germline, CDR1 is SSHAT and CDR2 is FNYEAQ (reference sequence). DNA of the CDR3: TGTGCCAGCAGCTTAGATGGGACAGGGGGTGGTAATGAGCAGTTCTTC. Amino acids: CASSLDGTGGGNEQFF. The full variable domain, its missing parts supplied by reference TRBV7-7 and TRBJ2-1, is GAGVSQSPRYKVTKRGQDVTLRCDPISSHATLYWYQQALGQGPEFLTYFNYEAQPDKSGLPSDRFSAERPEGSISTLTIQRTEQRDSAMYRCASSLDGTGGGNEQFFGPGTRLTVL.

The chain employs TRBV27 and TRBJ1-5, with no clear D. V lost 2 bases to trimming and J lost 0 bases, with 8 bases between them. CDR1 MNHEY and CDR2 SMNVEV come from the germline V gene (reference sequence). This CDR3 is built from 15 residues. CDR3 in amino acids: CASSLAPDSNQPQHF. CDR3 nucleotide sequence: TGTGCCAGCAGTTTAGCACCTGATAGCAATCAGCCCCAGCATTTT.

This rearrangement joins TRBV7-2 to TRBJ2-1, with D perhaps TRBD2 (5 bases). This CDR3 contains 17 residues. Germline CDR1 is SGHTA and CDR2 is FQGNSA. Trimming removed 1 base at V and 0 bases at J, with 13 bases between. CDR3 sequence: CASSLGGGRSSYNEQFF. The DNA for the CDR3 is TGTGCCAGCAGCTTAGGTGGCGGGCGGAGCTCCTACAATGAGCAGTTCTTC.

The chain carries TRBV5-1 and TRBJ2-7; 10 bases fit TRBD2. Germline V gene data show CDR1 as SGHRS and CDR2 as YFSETQ. The CDR3 contains 17 residues. V was pared by 4 bases and J by 0 bases, with 10 bases of the junction left unmatched. The CDR3 loop reads CASSAGPSGRLSYEQYF. CDR3 DNA sequence: TGCGCCAGCAGCGCGGGACCTAGCGGGAGACTCTCCTACGAGCAGTACTTC. Complete variable domain (other parts from reference TRBV5-1 and TRBJ2-7): KAGVTQTPRYLIKTRGQQVTLSCSPISGHRSVSWYQQTPGQGLQFLFEYFSETQRNKGNFPGRFSGRQFSNSRSEMNVSTLELGDSALYLCASSAGPSGRLSYEQYFGPGTRLTVT.

The chain combines TRBV7-8 with TRBJ2-7; D is ambiguous. Germline V gene lookup returns CDR1 SGHVS and CDR2 FQNEAQ. V lost 8 bases to trimming and J lost 3 bases, with 14 bases between them. There are 13 residues in the CDR3. CDR3 DNA: TGTGCCAGCGGACGGACCGTGAACTACGAGCAGTACTTC. Its protein product is CASGRTVNYEQYF.

This rearrangement joins TRBV5-8 to TRBJ2-1, with no clear D. The CDR3 extends over 15 amino acids. V was clipped by 4 bases and J by 0 bases, with 11 bases between them. Germline CDR1 SGHTS, CDR2 YDEGEE. CDR3 sequence: CASSAEGFSYNEQFF. The CDR3 region has the DNA TGTGCCAGCAGCGCGGAAGGGTTCTCCTACAATGAGCAGTTCTTC.

The chain carries TRBV11-2 and TRBJ2-7, with 7 bases lining up with TRBD1. J lost 3 bases, V lost 5 bases, and 10 bases had no gene match. The CDR3 covers 15 residues. Germline-derived CDR1 and CDR2 are SGHAT and FQNNGV. The CDR3 region has the DNA TGTGCCAGCAGCCGAGGGACAGAGGGAAACTACGAGCAGTACTTC. It is translated as CASSRGTEGNYEQYF.

The chain links TRBV11-3 to TRBJ2-7; D is unclear. V was trimmed by 3 bases and J by 4 bases, leaving 7 bases between them. Germline-derived CDR1 and CDR2 are SGHNT and YENEEA. The CDR3 has 12 residues. The CDR3 coding sequence is TGTGCCAGCAGCTTCGACGGATACGAGCAGTACTTC. Encoded protein: CASSFDGYEQYF.

Remarks on this clone: Other DNA sequences in this specimen translate into the identical CDR3. V is TRBV5-1 and J is TRBJ2-1; TRBD2 aligns across 8 bases. The CDR3 has 15 amino acids. Looked up from germline, CDR1 is SGHRS and CDR2 is YFSETQ. With 0 bases clipped from V and 7 bases from J, the junction kept 6 bases outside the gene matches. The CDR3 nucleotides read TGCGCCAGCAGCTTGGGGTTAGCGGGGTTGAATGAGCAGTTCTTC. It codes for CASSLGLAGLNEQFF.

The chain employs TRBV27 and TRBJ1-5, with D maybe TRBD1 (5 bases). CDR3 length equals 13 residues. The germline V gene has CDR1 MNHEY and CDR2 SMNVEV (reference sequence). V was clipped by 3 bases and J by 6 bases, with 9 bases between them. The CDR3 nucleotides are TGTGCCAGCAGTTTGGGGCGAGGTCAGCCCCAGCATTTT. Amino acids: CASSLGRGQPQHF.

The V and J genes are TRBV9 and TRBJ1-1; D unclear. CDR1 SGDLS and CDR2 YYNGEE come from the germline V gene. The V gene lost 7 bases and the J gene lost 1 base, with 14 bases spanning the gap. The CDR3 is 14 residues long. The CDR3 reads CASSPQPRNTEAFF. As DNA, the CDR3 is TGTGCCAGCTCCCCCCAGCCTCGGAACACTGAAGCTTTCTTT. The variable domain in full, with the rest retrieved from reference TRBV9 and TRBJ1-1, is DSGVTQTPKHLITATGQRVTLRCSPRSGDLSVYWYQQSLDQGLQFLIQYYNGEERAKGNILERFSAQQFPDLHSELNLSSLELGDSALYFCASSPQPRNTEAFFGQGTRLTVV.

Of note for this clone: Other DNA sequences in the same sample also yield this CDR3. DNA of the CDR3: TGTGCCAGCAGCGAAGGGCTAGCTTGGAATGAGCAGTTCTTC. Protein product: CASSEGLAWNEQFF. The chain has TRBV9 and TRBJ2-1; D may be TRBD2 (5 bases). The ends were cut back, 3 bases at V and 7 bases at J, with 14 bases in the middle. Germline CDR1 reads SGDLS; CDR2 reads YYNGEE. The length of the CDR3 is 14 residues.

The V call is TRBV5-4, the J call TRBJ1-4, with unresolved D. CDR1 is SGHNT, CDR2 YYREEE, per germline (reference sequence). V dropped 0 bases and J dropped 5 bases, with 11 bases sitting between them. CDR3 length: 15 residues. CDR3 DNA sequence: TGTGCCAGCAGCTTGGCCCCGAACTCCAATGAAAAACTGTTTTTT. Its translation is CASSLAPNSNEKLFF. Full variable domain (remainder filled in from reference TRBV5-4 and TRBJ1-4): ETGVTQSPTHLIKTRGQQVTLRCSSQSGHNTVSWYQQALGQGPQFIFQYYREEENGRGNFPPRFSGLQFPNYSSELNVNALELDDSALYLCASSLAPNSNEKLFFGSGTQLSVL.

The chain combines TRBV28 with TRBJ2-2; TRBD1 might be the D (5 bases). The CDR3 consists of 14 residues. Trimming pared 6 bases from V and 9 bases from J, leaving 17 bases between. Germline loops: CDR1 MDHEN, CDR2 SYDVKM. The CDR3 reads CASRTLSGFRELFF. The CDR3, as DNA: TGTGCCAGCAGGACCCTATCAGGGTTCCGGGAGCTGTTTTTT.

The V call is TRBV30, the J call TRBJ1-1; D unclear. Trimming stripped 4 bases from V and 0 bases from J, with 18 bases between. The CDR3 length is 16 residues. Looked up from germline, CDR1 is GTSNPN and CDR2 is SVGIG (reference sequence). CDR3 region: CAWNNFRKPMNTEAFF. For the CDR3, the DNA is TGTGCCTGGAACAACTTTAGAAAGCCGATGAACACTGAAGCTTTCTTT.

The J gene is TRBJ1-2, the V gene TRBV28; 7 bases are shared with TRBD1. V lost 8 bases and J lost 2; bases outside the gene matches: 14. The CDR3 covers 16 residues. Germline assignment: CDR1 MDHEN and CDR2 SYDVKM. The CDR3 is CASWKDRSTWNYGYTF. CDR3 sequence (DNA): TGTGCCAGCTGGAAGGACAGGAGTACTTGGAACTATGGCTACACCTTC.